A single sample gave rise to the 9 T cell receptor beta chains below, sequenced in a study of T cells in Graves' hyperthyroidism and ophthalmopathy. The source material, RNA transcripts, was used to amplify TCR beta CDR3 regions. Using the HTBI primer set, a first-round RT-PCR was run on the TCR CDR3. Via MiXCR, TCRdb re-called the multiplex PCR reads, giving one row per CDR3 protein. This table holds 540,000 or so distinct CDR3 sequences, around 45% found once. Specimen: peripheral blood or thyroid tissue (not recorded which). Every receptor here comes from an adult woman with Graves' disease, either hyperthyroidism or ophthalmopathy (not recorded which).

This chain joins TRBV29-1 and TRBJ1-1; the D is unclear. Germline V lookup: CDR1 SQVTM, CDR2 ANQGSEA. The length of the CDR3 is 12 residues. V was trimmed by 1 base and J by 6 bases, leaving 9 bases between them. CDR3 DNA sequence: TGCAGCGTTGAAGGCCATGAATCTGAAGCTTTCTTT. Its translation: CSVEGHESEAFF.

This clonotype came up many times. The rearrangement links TRBV11-2 to TRBJ2-7; possibly TRBD1 for D (6 bases). V was pared by 0 bases and J by 0 bases, with 9 bases between. Germline V lookup: CDR1 SGHAT, CDR2 FQNNGV. This CDR3 region has 15 residues. CDR3 DNA sequence: TGTGCCAGCAGCTTAGATCGGGACACCTCCTACGAGCAGTACTTC. It encodes CASSLDRDTSYEQYF.

The chain uses TRBV10-3 and TRBJ2-7; 10 bases map to TRBD2. V was pared by 4 bases and J by 7 bases, with 13 bases of the junction left unmatched. The CDR3 runs to 16 residues. Germline V gene lookup returns CDR1 ENHRY and CDR2 SYGVKD. CDR3 in DNA: TGTGCCATCAGTGTGGGACGGCTAGCGGGAGTGGGGGAGCAGTACTTC. This translates into CAISVGRLAGVGEQYF.

In regard to this clonotype: A read error may account for a junction end that differs from germline. The chain recombines TRBV10-3 with TRBJ2-5; 7 bases fit TRBD2. The J call is doubtful: the DNA matches TRBJ2-1 better. Germline values: CDR1 ENHRY, CDR2 SYGVKD. There are 13 residues in the CDR3. This CDR3 is CAINEGGREKQFF. The CDR3 DNA reads TGTGCCATCAATGAGGGAGGGCGGGAAAAGCAGTTCTTC.

V usage is TRBV10-3 and J usage is TRBJ1-6, with TRBD1 matching 7 bases. V shed 6 bases and J 7 bases; nucleotides not matched to a gene: 9. Germline V gives CDR1 ENHRY, CDR2 SYGVKD. The CDR3 length is 15 residues. CDR3 sequence (DNA): TGTGCCATCAGACCTAAGACAGGGCGGAATTCACCCCTCCACTTT. Protein product: CAIRPKTGRNSPLHF.

This clonotype showed up many times. The chain joins TRBV7-2 to TRBJ1-2; D remains unclear. Germline values: CDR1 SGHTA, CDR2 FQGNSA. Trimming left V 1 base short and J 4 bases short, with 7 bases between. The CDR3 is 13 amino acids. Here the CDR3 DNA reads TGTGCCAGCAGCTTAGAGGTGGCCTATGGCTACACCTTC. Protein sequence: CASSLEVAYGYTF.

This clonotype was counted many times. This chain joins TRBV20-1 and TRBJ2-5; D unresolved. The CDR3 sequence is 11 residues long. Germline values: CDR1 DFQATT, CDR2 SNEGSKA (reference sequence). V lost 6 bases and J 3 bases, leaving 8 bases between the germline ends. The CDR3 nucleotides are TGCAGTGCCCAGCTAGAAGAGACCCAGTACTTC. It specifies CSAQLEETQYF.

This clonotype was detected ten times or more. The J gene is TRBJ2-6, the V gene TRBV6-1; D gene unclear. Germline CDR1 is MNHNS and CDR2 is SASEGT. V dropped 7 bases and J dropped 2 bases, with 15 bases sitting between them. CDR3 length: 16 residues. The CDR3 loop reads CASTLENRAGANVLTF. Here the CDR3 DNA reads TGTGCCAGCACTTTGGAAAATAGGGCTGGGGCCAACGTCCTGACTTTC.

The chain couples TRBV4-1 to TRBJ2-7, with D unclear. V was shortened by 0 bases and J by 0 bases, with 9 bases between the two germline ends. Germline assignment: CDR1 MGHRA and CDR2 YSYEKL. The CDR3 runs 15 residues. DNA of the CDR3: TGCGCCAGCAGCCAAGAATCCAGATACTCCTACGAGCAGTACTTC. Amino acid sequence: CASSQESRYSYEQYF.